The clone carrying this TCR beta chain came up many times. What it recognizes is unknown. The sample is drawn from a study of spatial heterogeneity in lung cancer. Whole-study findings and limits: How many expanded intratumoral alpha and beta TCRs were present tracked the tumor mutation count, which was a count of nonsynonymous mutations.

Time point of the sample: sample taken at primary tumor resection. Germline-derived CDR1 and CDR2 are LGHDT and YNNKEL (reference sequence). V dropped 2 bases and J dropped 5 bases, with 12 bases sitting between them. The CDR3 totals 14 residues. Every individual TCR cDNA molecule carried its own unique molecular identifier, which allowed correction of PCR and sequencing errors. TCRdb called the 5' RACE reads again in MiXCR, with one record for every CDR3 protein. Here the sample spans roughly 20,000 distinct CDR3 sequences, approximately 3% being singletons. The sequence was obtained from a male donor with early-stage non-small cell lung cancer. This chain joins TRBV3-1 and TRBJ1-2, with D perhaps TRBD1 (6 bases). Specimen: lung tumor tissue, collected at surgery. The CDR3 sequence is CASSQSGTSYGYTF. Here the CDR3 DNA reads TGTGCCAGCAGCCAAAGCGGGACAAGTTATGGCTACACCTTC.